This T cell receptor (beta chain) derives from a study of CD8+ T cells in alopecia areata. Findings and caveats of the study: Lesional scalp, especially alopecia totalis/universalis, showed higher clonality than normal scalp. The study also sequences resident alphabeta T cells of normal skin in scalp samples. In patients, TCRs were shared less clearly than in mice, and HLA may possibly be involved.

This clone is medium-sized in the sample. Its cognate antigen is unknown. The same CDR3 arises from other DNA sequences in this sample as well. Germline assignment: CDR1 SGHNT and CDR2 YYREEE (reference sequence). The CDR3 has 12 residues. Between the trimmed V and J ends, which lost 0 bases and 3 bases, there was a span of 0 bases. Following extraction, RNA underwent reverse transcription to cDNA, which served as the sequencing template. Clones were sequenced by immunoSEQ multiplex PCR, and TCRdb holds only the in-frame ones, with some missing. The sample carries some 110,000 clones, about 61% recorded once. Sorting of PBMCs yielded the CD4+ and CD8+ T cells.

Sequenced material: CD4+ T cells sorted from blood. The sequence was obtained from a human donor in good health. The V gene is TRBV5-4, the J gene TRBJ2-2; D unclear. DNA for the CDR3: TGTGCCAGCAGCTTGGACACCGGGGAGCTGTTTTTT. Its translation is CASSLDTGELFF.